One and the same sample provided the 11 T cell receptor beta chains below, sequenced in a study of T cell responses to AZD1222 COVID-19 vaccine. This table comes from immunoSEQ multiplex PCR, and its TCRdb copy is limited to in-frame clones, with some not included. In the table there are roughly 180,000 clones, just over 85% of which are singletons. Source: peripheral blood, taken on day 0 of AZD1222 vaccination. The receptors come from an adult in good health.

The rearrangement joins TRBV6-2 or TRBV6-3 to TRBJ2-3; 7 nucleotides line up with TRBD1. CDR1 MNHEY and CDR2 SVGEGT come from the germline V gene. The CDR3 spans 13 residues. V shed 5 bases and J 4 bases; nucleotides not matched to a gene: 3. The CDR3 coding sequence is TGTGCCAGCAGTCAACAGGGGTCAGATACGCAGTATTTT. It specifies CASSQQGSDTQYF.

The chain is built from TRBV19 and TRBJ2-7, with 10 bases lining up with TRBD1. V shed 10 bases and J 5 bases; nucleotides not matched to a gene: 5. The CDR3 covers 12 residues. Germline V gives CDR1 LNHDA, CDR2 SQIVND (reference sequence). This chain's CDR3 is CATGQGTHEQYF. CDR3 nucleotides: TGTGCCACGGGACAGGGGACCCACGAGCAGTACTTC.

In this sample, this clone turned up a few times. This chain joins TRBV10-3 and TRBJ1-4; no clear D. Trimming pared 3 bases from V and 1 base from J, leaving 18 bases between. The CDR3 length is 18 residues. CDR1 ENHRY and CDR2 SYGVKD come from the germline V gene. CDR3 nucleotides: TGTGCCATCAGTGAATCGTCCGTTACACGGCAAACTAATGAAAAACTGTTTTTT. Translating it yields CAISESSVTRQTNEKLFF.

The chain couples TRBV3-1 (or the pseudogene TRBV3-2) to TRBJ2-6; TRBD2 agrees at 7 bases. Per the germline V gene, CDR1 is LGHDT and CDR2 is YNNKEL (reference sequence). With V trimmed by 4 bases and J by 4 bases, 10 bases remained unmatched. The CDR3 length is 17 residues. As DNA, the CDR3 is TGTGCCAGCAGCCCGGCGTTCGGGGGGACGGGGGCCAACGTCCTGACTTTC. It yields the protein CASSPAFGGTGANVLTF.

As regards this clone: Other DNA sequences in this sample translate to the same CDR3. The chain is built from TRBV28 and TRBJ2-5, with D unclear. The CDR3 totals 13 residues. From germline, CDR1 is MDHEN and CDR2 SYDVKM. V gave up 5 bases and J gave up 5 bases, with 12 bases separating them. This CDR3 reads CASSPSGGETQYF. CDR3 DNA sequence: TGTGCCAGCAGTCCCTCGGGTGGGGAGACCCAGTACTTC.

This rearrangement joins TRBV3-1 (or the pseudogene TRBV3-2) to TRBJ1-1; weak D call: TRBD1 (6 bases). The germline gives CDR1 LGHDT, CDR2 YNNKEL (reference sequence). Trimming cost V 7 bases and J 4 bases, with 13 bases left between them. The CDR3 consists of 13 residues. The CDR3 spells CASNVGGSTEAFF. CDR3 nucleotides: TGTGCCAGCAATGTAGGGGGAAGCACTGAAGCTTTCTTT.

This chain links TRBV4-1 with TRBJ2-7; 9 bases line up with TRBD1. From germline, CDR1 is MGHRA and CDR2 YSYEKL. The CDR3 has 18 amino acids. Trimming cost V 2 bases and J 0 bases; bases outside gene matches: 11. The CDR3 region has the DNA TGCGCCAGCAGCCAACGTACGACCCGGGACAGGGCCTCCTACGAGCAGTACTTC. Protein sequence: CASSQRTTRDRASYEQYF.

This chain joins TRBV30 and TRBJ1-2; 7 nucleotides line up with TRBD1. The V and J ends lost 2 bases and 4 bases, in that order; junction bases with no gene match: 4. The CDR3 is 13 residues long. CDR1 is GTSNPN, CDR2 SVGIG, per germline (reference sequence). The CDR3 sequence: CAWSRDRVYGYTF. The CDR3 bases are TGTGCCTGGAGTAGAGACAGGGTCTATGGCTACACCTTC.

The V call is TRBV25-1, the J call TRBJ2-1, with 8 bases lining up with TRBD2. This CDR3 region has 15 residues. Germline-derived CDR1 and CDR2 are MGHDK and SYGVNS. The ends lost 4 bases at V and 2 bases at J; junction bases unmatched: 4. The CDR3 protein is CASSGLAGPYNEQFF. The CDR3 nucleotides read TGTGCCAGCAGTGGTCTAGCGGGTCCCTACAATGAGCAGTTCTTC.

The chain carries TRBV28 and TRBJ2-5; D ambiguous. The CDR3 consists of 10 residues. V dropped 4 bases and J dropped 7 bases, with 4 bases sitting between them. In germline, CDR1 is MDHEN, CDR2 SYDVKM. The CDR3 sequence: CASSSRTQYF. The CDR3 DNA reads TGTGCCAGCAGTTCTCGGACCCAGTACTTC.

This chain connects TRBV3-1 (or the pseudogene TRBV3-2) to TRBJ1-2, with no clear D. Trimming removed 3 bases at V and 7 bases at J, with 12 bases between. Germline CDR1 reads LGHDT; CDR2 reads YNNKEL (reference sequence). This CDR3 has 13 residues. The CDR3 region is CASSQTAGGGYTF. CDR3 DNA: TGTGCCAGCAGCCAGACGGCAGGAGGTGGCTACACCTTC.